This TCR beta chain was observed in a study of T cells in localized non-small cell lung cancer. Trimming at V came to 5 bases and at J to 0 bases, leaving 3 bases not matched to a gene. Looked up from germline, CDR1 is SGHTA and CDR2 is FQGNSA. This CDR3 has 15 amino acids. Study-wide findings and caveats: Longer overall survival was associated with a higher density of T cells in the blood. Out of the top 100 tumor clones, a median about 58 were seen in adjacent lung. Sequencing, confined to only one tumor region, leaves heterogeneity possible.

Comments on this clone: Its cognate antigen is unknown.

Here immunoSEQ multiplex PCR was the method, and the copy in TCRdb shows in-frame clones only, minus some. The sample carries about 74,000 clones, approximately 84% recorded once. V is TRBV7-2 and J is TRBJ2-1; TRBD1 aligns across 8 bases. This specimen was peripheral blood, taken before any cancer treatment. This receptor was taken from a female donor over 55 with stage I lung adenocarcinoma. CDR3: CASSRGQGSYNEQFF. CDR3 DNA: TGTGCCAGCAGCAGAGGACAGGGCTCCTACAATGAGCAGTTCTTC. Combining the CDR3 with reference TRBV7-2 and TRBJ2-1 gives the whole variable domain GAGVSQSPSNKVTEKGKDVELRCDPISGHTALYWYRQSLGQGLEFLIYFQGNSAPDKSGLPSDRFSAERTGGSVSTLTIQRTQQEDSAVYLCASSRGQGSYNEQFFGPGTRLTVL.